Presented here are 27 T cell receptor beta chains from one specimen sequenced in a study of blood T cell repertoires in COVID-19. TCRdb keeps only in-frame clones here, not all; method: immunoSEQ multiplex PCR. Of 180,000 or so clones in the sample, roughly four fifths were seen once. The specimen sequenced was peripheral blood. The receptor set was obtained from a woman aged 35 to 49 with COVID-19, enrolled during active disease.

The rearrangement uses TRBV19 and TRBJ1-6; TRBD1 might be the D (6 bases). V lost 8 bases and J 9 bases, leaving 14 bases between the germline ends. The germline V gene encodes CDR1 LNHDA and CDR2 SQIVND (reference sequence). The CDR3 is made up of 13 amino acids. The DNA of the CDR3 is TGTGCCAGTTGCGCAACAGGGATTTCACCCCTCCACTTT. It yields the protein CASCATGISPLHF.

This chain joins TRBV5-1 and TRBJ2-5, with TRBD1 as a possible D gene (5 bases). The CDR3 loop spans 20 amino acids. Trimming cost V 2 bases and J 0 bases, with 26 bases left between them. Per the germline V gene, CDR1 is SGHRS and CDR2 is YFSETQ. In DNA form, the CDR3 reads TGCGCCAGCAGCTTCGGTACGACAGCGAGGAGTCGAACCAACCAAGAGACCCAGTACTTC. Amino acids: CASSFGTTARSRTNQETQYF. The variable domain in full, with the rest retrieved from reference TRBV5-1 and TRBJ2-5, is KAGVTQTPRYLIKTRGQQVTLSCSPISGHRSVSWYQQTPGQGLQFLFEYFSETQRNKGNFPGRFSGRQFSNSRSEMNVSTLELGDSALYLCASSFGTTARSRTNQETQYFGPGTRLLVL.

This clone appeared once. This sequence joins TRBV30 and TRBJ2-1; the D gene is possibly TRBD1 (5 bases). The germline V and J ends were trimmed by 3 bases and 4 bases, with 7 bases remaining between them. Germline V gene data show CDR1 as GTSNPN and CDR2 as SVGIG (reference sequence). The CDR3 totals 12 residues. In DNA, the CDR3 is TGTGCCTGGAGGGGGCAGTACAATGAGCAGTTCTTC. Protein: CAWRGQYNEQFF.

The V and J genes are TRBV28 and TRBJ1-5; no firm D call. The germline V gene has CDR1 MDHEN and CDR2 SYDVKM. Between the trimmed V and J ends, which lost 5 bases and 0 bases, there was a span of 8 bases. This CDR3 has 14 amino acids. The DNA for the CDR3 is TGTGCCAGCAGTCCAACCTATAGCAATCAGCCCCAGCATTTT. This sequence encodes CASSPTYSNQPQHF. Variable domain in full (rest from reference TRBV28 and TRBJ1-5): DVKVTQSSRYLVKRTGEKVFLECVQDMDHENMFWYRQDPGLGLRLIYFSYDVKMKEKGDIPEGYSVSREKKERFSLILESASTNQTSMYLCASSPTYSNQPQHFGDGTRLSIL.

The V gene is TRBV7-9, the J gene TRBJ1-5; D is possibly TRBD1 (5 bases). Trimming cost V 1 base and J 1 base, with 8 bases left between them. Per the germline V gene, CDR1 is SEHNR and CDR2 is FQNEAQ (reference sequence). CDR3 length equals 15 residues. This CDR3 reads CASSLGSGSNQPQHF. In DNA, the CDR3 is TGTGCCAGCAGCTTAGGATCAGGGAGCAATCAGCCCCAGCATTTT.

J is TRBJ2-3 and V is TRBV11-3, with D perhaps TRBD2 (6 bases). Trimming took 2 bases from V and 4 from J, leaving 19 bases between them. Germline V gene lookup returns CDR1 SGHNT and CDR2 YENEEA. The CDR3 extends over 17 amino acids. The CDR3 bases are TGTGCCAGCAGCTTAATCAATTGGAGGGCCGGGCCAGATACGCAGTATTTT. It specifies CASSLINWRAGPDTQYF.

Concerning this clone itself: Distinct nucleotide sequences in the sample also encode this CDR3. The chain joins TRBV6-5 to TRBJ1-3; D might be TRBD1 (5 bases). The CDR3 has 16 residues. Germline V gene sequence: CDR1 MNHEY, CDR2 SVGAGI. Trimming removed 0 bases at V and 2 bases at J, with 11 bases between. CDR3 nucleotides: TGTGCCAGCAGTTACTCCACGACAGCGACTGGAAACACCATATATTTT. It yields the protein CASSYSTTATGNTIYF.

This clone showed up just a few times. The chain joins TRBV6-5 to TRBJ2-7; the match to TRBD1 covers 7 bases. There are 13 residues in the CDR3. Germline V gene sequence: CDR1 MNHEY, CDR2 SVGAGI. V gave up 7 bases and J gave up 5 bases; unmatched junction bases: 8. DNA of the CDR3: TGTGCCAGCAACAGGGGATGGGTCGACGAGCAGTACGTC. Translating gives CASNRGWVDEQYV.

The V gene is TRBV6-5, the J gene TRBJ1-1; D is undetermined. The length of the CDR3 is 11 residues. Germline V gives CDR1 MNHEY, CDR2 SVGAGI. V shed 6 bases and J shed 4 bases, with 6 bases lying between them. Here the CDR3 DNA reads TGTGCCAGCAGCTTCGGCACTGAAGCTTTCTTT. Translation gives CASSFGTEAFF.

The chain is built from TRBV6-5 and TRBJ2-3; 9 nucleotides line up with TRBD2. This CDR3 comprises 16 residues. Germline CDR1 and CDR2: MNHEY and SVGAGI. The V gene end was trimmed by 1 base and the J gene end by 5 bases; junction bases not matched to a gene: 7. Written as DNA, the CDR3 is TGTGCCAGCAGTTACTATGGCGGGGGGGCTGGAGATACGCAGTATTTT. Its protein is CASSYYGGGAGDTQYF.

The J gene is TRBJ2-7, the V gene TRBV4-2; a weak D match, TRBD1 (6 bases). The CDR3 loop spans 16 amino acids. The V and J ends lost 0 bases and 5 bases respectively, with 17 bases between them. Per the germline V gene, CDR1 is LGHNA and CDR2 is YNFKEQ. The CDR3 coding sequence is TGTGCCAGCAGCCAAGATAGGAGAGGGGGTTACAACGAGCAGTACTTC. Encoded protein: CASSQDRRGGYNEQYF.

The chain has TRBV25-1 and TRBJ2-1; 7 positions match TRBD2. There are 16 residues in the CDR3. Germline V gene lookup returns CDR1 MGHDK and CDR2 SYGVNS. V gave up 8 bases and J gave up 7 bases; unmatched junction bases: 17. CDR3 sequence reads: CASSRVGGKVWNEQFF. The CDR3 DNA is TGTGCCAGCTCGAGGGTGGGAGGGAAGGTTTGGAATGAGCAGTTCTTC.

This sequence joins TRBV6-6 and TRBJ2-1; 10 bases are shared with TRBD2. The CDR3 length is 13 residues. In germline, CDR1 is MNHNY, CDR2 SVGAGI (reference sequence). The CDR3 spells CAVAQREGLGQFF. DNA for the CDR3: TGTGCGGTAGCGCAGCGGGAGGGCCTTGGGCAGTTCTTC.

The V call is TRBV7-9, the J call TRBJ1-2; D may be TRBD1 (6 bases). V lost 2 bases to trimming and J lost 6 bases, with 13 bases between them. Germline V CDR1 and CDR2: SEHNR, FQNEAQ (reference sequence). There are 14 residues in the CDR3. CDR3 in DNA: TGTGCCAGCAGCTTATTTCCAGGGGAGAATGGCTACACCTTC. Amino acids: CASSLFPGENGYTF.

V gene TRBV4-1 combines with J gene TRBJ1-4, with 7 positions matching TRBD1. This CDR3 spans 17 amino acids. Germline V gene sequence: CDR1 MGHRA, CDR2 YSYEKL. The V gene end was trimmed by 5 bases and the J gene end by 0 bases; junction bases not matched to a gene: 9. The CDR3 is CASSARGQGATNEKLFF. The DNA for the CDR3 is TGCGCCAGCAGCGCCCGAGGGCAGGGGGCAACTAATGAAAAACTGTTTTTT.

The chain joins TRBV3-1 (or the pseudogene TRBV3-2) to TRBJ1-4; the D gene is possibly TRBD1 (6 bases). CDR1 and CDR2 (germline): LGHDT, YNNKEL (reference sequence). There are 17 residues in the CDR3. V was clipped by 0 bases and J by 7 bases, with 18 bases between them. In DNA, the CDR3 is TGTGCCAGCAGCCAAGATAGTCGGAAAGGGGGTAGTGAAAAACTGTTTTTT. Its translation: CASSQDSRKGGSEKLFF.

This chain connects TRBV7-2 to TRBJ2-3, with 7 bases fitting TRBD2. In germline, CDR1 is SGHTA, CDR2 FQGNSA. The ends lost 3 bases at V and 0 bases at J; junction bases unmatched: 3. This CDR3 is built from 15 residues. As DNA, the CDR3 is TGTGCCAGCAGCTTCGGACTAGGAAGCACAGATACGCAGTATTTT. This encodes CASSFGLGSTDTQYF.

The chain joins TRBV4-2 to TRBJ2-3; tentative D call: TRBD2 (6 bases). Germline V gene data show CDR1 as LGHNA and CDR2 as YNFKEQ. V was shortened by 0 bases and J by 1 base, with 11 bases between the two germline ends. The CDR3 loop spans 16 amino acids. The CDR3 protein is CASSQEGGPGTDTQYF. The DNA for the CDR3 is TGTGCCAGCAGCCAAGAGGGGGGTCCGGGCACAGATACGCAGTATTTT.

The V and J genes are TRBV9 and TRBJ1-1; 7 nucleotides match TRBD1. The CDR3 runs to 16 residues. The ends lost 2 bases at V and 0 bases at J; junction bases unmatched: 7. Per the germline V gene, CDR1 is SGDLS and CDR2 is YYNGEE. CDR3 in DNA: TGTGCCAGCAGCGTCTTAGGGACAGCCATGAACACTGAAGCTTTCTTT. This gives the protein CASSVLGTAMNTEAFF.

The chain carries TRBV3-1 (or the pseudogene TRBV3-2) and TRBJ1-5; D not resolved. CDR1 and CDR2 from the germline V gene are LGHDT and YNNKEL (reference sequence). The CDR3 totals 12 residues. V lost 1 base, J lost 12 bases, and 10 bases lay in between. CDR3 sequence (DNA): TGTGCCAGCAGCCAAGGACGGCGGGACCAGCATTTT. It yields the protein CASSQGRRDQHF.

This chain joins TRBV28 and TRBJ2-7; no clear D gene. The germline CDR1 and CDR2 sequences are MDHEN and SYDVKM. The CDR3 runs 10 residues. With 6 bases removed from V and 6 bases from J, the gap between germline ends came to 6 bases. The CDR3 here is CASSLGEQYF. The CDR3 nucleotides read TGTGCCAGCAGCCTCGGCGAGCAGTACTTC.

The CDR3 coding sequence is TGTGCCAGCAGCTTGGGGGGACTCACCTACAATGAGCAGTTCTTC. Translated, it gives CASSLGGLTYNEQFF. The chain combines TRBV5-4 with TRBJ2-1; tentative D call: TRBD2 (6 bases). CDR1 is SGHNT and CDR2 is YYREEE in the germline V gene (reference sequence). The V end lost 0 bases, the J end lost 2 bases, and 9 bases lay between the germline ends. This CDR3 is built from 15 residues.

This chain links TRBV12-3 or TRBV12-4 with TRBJ1-5; no definite D call. The germline V and J ends were trimmed by 6 bases and 7 bases, with 13 bases remaining between them. The length of the CDR3 is 13 residues. The CDR3 sequence: CASSPGDNQPQHF. CDR3 DNA: TGTGCCAGCAGCCCCGGGGATAACCAGCCCCAGCATTTT.

The chain recombines TRBV19 with TRBJ2-1; TRBD2 aligns across 8 bases. Germline CDR1 is LNHDA and CDR2 is SQIVND (reference sequence). V was pared by 5 bases and J by 6 bases, with 9 bases of the junction left unmatched. The CDR3 contains 15 residues. CDR3 residues: CASSGRSGASNEQFF. The CDR3 DNA is TGTGCCAGTAGTGGACGTAGCGGGGCCTCCAATGAGCAGTTCTTC.

The genes are TRBV27 and TRBJ1-1; D gene ambiguous. CDR1 and CDR2 (germline): MNHEY, SMNVEV (reference sequence). Trimming left V 3 bases short and J 6 bases short, with 8 bases between. The CDR3 consists of 12 residues. The CDR3 region has the DNA TGTGCCAGCAGTTTGGGAGGGCCTGAAGCTTTCTTT. Encoded protein: CASSLGGPEAFF.

The V call is TRBV3-1 (or the pseudogene TRBV3-2), the J call TRBJ1-2; D is possibly TRBD1 (5 bases). The CDR3 is 13 residues long. V was trimmed by 6 bases and J by 2 bases, leaving 10 bases between them. The germline gives CDR1 LGHDT, CDR2 YNNKEL (reference sequence). CDR3 region: CASRGQENYGYTF. In DNA form, the CDR3 reads TGTGCCAGCAGGGGGCAGGAGAACTATGGCTACACCTTC.

The chain uses TRBV3-1 (or the pseudogene TRBV3-2) and TRBJ1-4; D possibly corresponds to TRBD1 (6 bases). There are 14 residues in the CDR3. CDR1 and CDR2 from the germline V gene are LGHDT and YNNKEL (reference sequence). Trimming shortened V by 0 bases and J by 5 bases, and 7 bases separated the two germline ends. CDR3 bases: TGTGCCAGCAGCCAAGATACAGGGAATGAAAAACTGTTTTTT. Translation: CASSQDTGNEKLFF.